The 20 T cell receptor beta chains below come from one sample, sequenced in a study of shared clonotypes between healthy human individuals. Cells designated naive CD8 were CD45RO-negative and were positively selected for CCR7, with terminally differentiated effector memory CD45RA+ cells excluded. Sequenced by immunoSEQ multiplex PCR; TCRdb stores in-frame clones only, minus some. The sample records about 2.1 million clones, 93% being singletons. The sample comprised naive CD8+ T cells from PBMCs. Receptor source: a man between 18 and 29 years old in good health. Some clones in this sample may be carry-over from other donors' samples.

V is TRBV15 and J is TRBJ2-7; TRBD1 or TRBD2 may be the D gene (5 bases each). V lost 3 bases and J 3 bases, leaving 12 bases between the germline ends. The CDR3 sequence is 14 residues long. Germline V gene lookup returns CDR1 LNHNV and CDR2 YYDKDF (reference sequence). The CDR3 region has the DNA TGTGCCACCAGCAGGGGACCGCCAAACTACGAGCAGTACTTC. It encodes CATSRGPPNYEQYF. The full variable domain, in which reference TRBV15 and TRBJ2-7 provide the parts outside the CDR3, is DAMVIQNPRYQVTQFGKPVTLSCSQTLNHNVMYWYQQKSSQAPKLLFHYYDKDFNNEADTPDNFQSRRPNTSFCFLDIRSPGLGDTAMYLCATSRGPPNYEQYFGPGTRLTVT.

J is TRBJ2-7 and V is TRBV7-9; 11 positions match TRBD2. Germline V lookup: CDR1 SEHNR, CDR2 FQNEAQ (reference sequence). V dropped 4 bases and J dropped 2; count of bases not matched to a gene: 4. The CDR3 length is 15 residues. CDR3 loop: CASSWGTSGTYEQYF. DNA for the CDR3: TGTGCCAGCAGCTGGGGGACTAGCGGTACCTACGAGCAGTACTTC.

This rearrangement joins TRBV6-5 to TRBJ2-5; D is ambiguous. Trimming removed 0 bases at V and 5 bases at J, with 13 bases between. Per germline, CDR1 MNHEY and CDR2 SVGAGI. This CDR3 has 15 amino acids. The CDR3 is CASSYSRSSGETQYF. CDR3 coding DNA: TGTGCCAGCAGTTACTCAAGATCTTCTGGGGAGACCCAGTACTTC.

The J gene is TRBJ2-1, the V gene TRBV7-3, with D perhaps TRBD1 (5 bases). V was cut by 0 bases and J by 8 bases, with 8 bases left in between. This CDR3 region has 13 residues. Germline V gene lookup returns CDR1 SGHTA and CDR2 FQGTGA. The CDR3 region has the DNA TGTGCCAGCAGCTTAACAGGGGCCGATGAGCAGTTCTTC. Translating it yields CASSLTGADEQFF. The full variable domain, its missing parts supplied by reference TRBV7-3 and TRBJ2-1, is GAGVSQTPSNKVTEKGKYVELRCDPISGHTALYWYRQSLGQGPEFLIYFQGTGAADDSGLPNDRFFAVRPEGSVSTLKIQRTERGDSAVYLCASSLTGADEQFFGPGTRLTVL.

The J gene is TRBJ2-1, the V gene TRBV5-5; TRBD1 matches 10 bases. The CDR3 spans 15 residues. The germline CDR1 and CDR2 sequences are SGHKS and YYEKEE (reference sequence). After removal of 6 bases from V and 4 bases from J, the junction contained 7 bases not matched to a gene. The CDR3: CASNEDRGYYNEQFF. CDR3 bases: TGTGCCAGCAATGAGGACAGGGGGTATTACAATGAGCAGTTCTTC.

V gene TRBV9 combines with J gene TRBJ2-7; maybe TRBD2 (6 bases). Trimming took 1 base from V and 5 from J, leaving 10 bases between them. This CDR3 contains 13 residues. Looked up from germline, CDR1 is SGDLS and CDR2 is YYNGEE. In DNA form, the CDR3 reads TGTGCCAGCAGCGTATCTAGCGTAAACGAGCAGTACTTC. Protein: CASSVSSVNEQYF.

This clone showed up just a few times. The V call is TRBV9, the J call TRBJ1-1, with D possibly matching TRBD1 (5 bases). The germline CDR1 and CDR2 sequences are SGDLS and YYNGEE. V lost 3 bases, J lost 3 bases, and 15 bases lay in between. The CDR3 extends over 15 amino acids. DNA for the CDR3: TGTGCCAGCAGCGGGGGGACGGCTCCCTACACTGAAGCTTTCTTT. Encoded protein: CASSGGTAPYTEAFF.

The chain employs TRBV7-9 and TRBJ2-5; 8 nucleotides align to TRBD1. CDR1 and CDR2 from the germline V gene are SEHNR and FQNEAQ (reference sequence). The CDR3 is made up of 14 amino acids. Losses at the gene ends were 8 bases for V and 7 bases for J; bases not matched to a gene: 12. This CDR3 is CASHSNSDRGTQYF. The CDR3 region has the DNA TGTGCCAGCCACTCTAATTCCGACAGGGGGACCCAGTACTTC.

The chain recombines TRBV27 with TRBJ2-5; tentatively, D is TRBD1 or TRBD2 (5 bases each). This CDR3 spans 14 amino acids. Germline CDR1 and CDR2: MNHEY and SMNVEV (reference sequence). Trimming stripped 11 bases from V and 5 bases from J, with 21 bases between. The chain's CDR3 is CASKADTLKETQYF. The CDR3 region has the DNA TGTGCCTCTAAAGCGGACACATTGAAGGAGACCCAGTACTTC.

This clone was observed once. The rearrangement joins TRBV6-6 to TRBJ1-2, with TRBD1 matching over 9 bases. With 1 base clipped from V and 5 bases from J, the junction kept 8 bases outside the gene matches. CDR3 length equals 16 residues. The germline V gene encodes CDR1 MNHNY and CDR2 SVGAGI (reference sequence). CDR3 residues: CASSYLQGAEKYGYTF. The CDR3 nucleotides read TGTGCCAGCAGTTACTTACAGGGGGCTGAGAAGTATGGCTACACCTTC.

V gene TRBV9 combines with J gene TRBJ2-2; TRBD2 might be the D (8 bases). Trimming stripped 4 bases from V and 3 bases from J, with 16 bases between. Germline loops: CDR1 SGDLS, CDR2 YYNGEE. There are 16 residues in the CDR3. CDR3 region: CASSPGGTDYTGELFF. CDR3 nucleotides: TGTGCCAGCAGCCCGGGGGGGACAGACTACACCGGGGAGCTGTTTTTT.

On this clone itself: Other DNA sequences in this specimen translate into the identical CDR3. The J gene is TRBJ2-7, the V gene TRBV27; D is ambiguous. The germline V gene has CDR1 MNHEY and CDR2 SMNVEV (reference sequence). This CDR3 region has 13 residues. The germline V and J ends were trimmed by 0 bases and 4 bases, with 7 bases remaining between them. The CDR3 protein is CASSLSESYEQYF. Written as DNA, the CDR3 is TGTGCCAGCAGTTTATCTGAAAGTTACGAGCAGTACTTC.

The gene calls are TRBV7-9 and TRBJ2-7; 10 positions agree with TRBD2. The V segment lost 5 bases and the J segment 4 bases; nucleotides outside the gene matches: 11. This CDR3 spans 16 amino acids. CDR1 and CDR2 (germline): SEHNR, FQNEAQ (reference sequence). This CDR3 is CASSPGGGTSAYEQYF. In nucleotides, the CDR3 is TGTGCCAGCAGCCCGGGTGGGGGGACTAGCGCGTACGAGCAGTACTTC.

The chain joins TRBV19 to TRBJ2-7; TRBD1 aligns across 9 bases. The germline gives CDR1 LNHDA, CDR2 SQIVND (reference sequence). The CDR3 loop spans 16 amino acids. After removal of 4 bases from V and 3 bases from J, the junction contained 10 bases not matched to a gene. The CDR3 DNA sequence: TGTGCCAGTAGTAACCTAAGGACAGGGGTCTACTACGAGCAGTACTTC. Translated: CASSNLRTGVYYEQYF.

The chain is built from TRBV6-5 and TRBJ2-7, with 7 bases aligning to TRBD1. With 6 bases clipped from V and 1 base from J, the junction kept 6 bases outside the gene matches. Germline V CDR1 and CDR2: MNHEY, SVGAGI. The CDR3 totals 14 residues. The CDR3 region is CASSLGGQSYEQYF. CDR3 sequence (DNA): TGTGCCAGCAGCCTAGGGGGACAGTCCTACGAGCAGTACTTC.

The chain employs TRBV29-1 and TRBJ2-1; D remains unclear. V was trimmed by 7 bases and J by 7 bases, leaving 11 bases between them. Germline V gene lookup returns CDR1 SQVTM and CDR2 ANQGSEA. The length of the CDR3 is 11 residues. CDR3 in amino acids: CSGRLGNEQFF. The CDR3 DNA reads TGCAGCGGCCGACTTGGGAATGAGCAGTTCTTC.

The chain couples TRBV14 to TRBJ2-5; 8 nucleotides match TRBD2. Germline trimming cut 0 bases from V and 2 bases from J; bases unmatched to any gene: 8. The length of the CDR3 is 17 residues. Per the germline V gene, CDR1 is SGHDN and CDR2 is FVKESK. The CDR3 nucleotides read TGTGCCAGCAGCCAAGATAAGCGGGAGTTTGGTCAAGAGACCCAGTACTTC. It yields the protein CASSQDKREFGQETQYF.

V gene TRBV7-8 combines with J gene TRBJ2-7; TRBD1 might be the D (6 bases). Germline values: CDR1 SGHVS, CDR2 FQNEAQ. V was cut by 4 bases and J by 1 base, with 11 bases left in between. The CDR3 is 14 amino acids. The chain's CDR3 is CASSSAQGSYEQYF. As DNA, the CDR3 is TGTGCCAGCAGCTCCGCGCAGGGGTCCTACGAGCAGTACTTC.

The chain employs TRBV7-2 and TRBJ2-7; D call uncertain. This CDR3 is 15 amino acids long. Per the germline V gene, CDR1 is SGHTA and CDR2 is FQGNSA. V dropped 5 bases and J dropped 2 bases, with 16 bases sitting between them. The CDR3 coding sequence is TGTGCCAGCAGCCCCAGAAACTTGCTGACCTACGAGCAGTACTTC. It is translated as CASSPRNLLTYEQYF.

This chain joins TRBV27 and TRBJ2-5; D is ambiguous. Per the germline V gene, CDR1 is MNHEY and CDR2 is SMNVEV (reference sequence). V lost 10 bases to trimming and J lost 0 bases, with 12 bases between them. This CDR3 spans 13 amino acids. The CDR3 reads CATRGLYQETQYF. The CDR3 DNA reads TGTGCCACCCGTGGCCTGTACCAAGAGACCCAGTACTTC.